These 22 T cell receptor beta chains originate from one sample sequenced in a study of blood T cells in healthy people across ages. Primers used in a second PCR of about 7 to 11 cycles were a sample-barcoded 5' primer and a J-beta primer mix. Each CDR3 protein gets one entry after TCRdb re-called the 5' RACE reads with MiXCR. In the table there are roughly 1.6 million distinct CDR3 sequences, roughly 32% of which are singletons. The specimen sequenced was blood. These TCRs come from a woman in her twenties or thirties in good health.

This clonotype has only a few counts. V is TRBV6-5 and J is TRBJ2-5; the match to TRBD1 covers 8 bases. Germline CDR1 and CDR2: MNHEY and SVGAGI. The CDR3 runs to 14 residues. The trim removed 2 bases at V and 6 bases at J, leaving 5 bases unmatched. The DNA of the CDR3 is TGTGCCAGCAGTTACCCAGGGGGCGCGAAGACCCAGTACTTC. It yields the protein CASSYPGGAKTQYF.

This chain connects TRBV4-1 to TRBJ2-1, with 9 nucleotides matching TRBD2. The CDR3 length is 18 residues. V lost 0 bases and J lost 2; bases outside the gene matches: 8. Per germline, CDR1 MGHRA and CDR2 YSYEKL. CDR3 DNA sequence: TGCGCCAGCAGCCAAGATTTCGCTAGCGGGGACCCCTACAATGAGCAGTTCTTC. This translates into CASSQDFASGDPYNEQFF.

V usage is TRBV28 and J usage is TRBJ2-5; TRBD1 might be the D (5 bases). This CDR3 region has 14 residues. Germline CDR1 and CDR2: MDHEN and SYDVKM. Trimming shortened V by 7 bases and J by 2 bases, and 14 bases separated the two germline ends. The CDR3 loop reads CASKGAGLQETQYF. The CDR3 nucleotides read TGTGCCAGCAAAGGGGCAGGGCTGCAAGAGACCCAGTACTTC. Filled out from reference TRBV28 and TRBJ2-5, the complete variable domain reads DVKVTQSSRYLVKRTGEKVFLECVQDMDHENMFWYRQDPGLGLRLIYFSYDVKMKEKGDIPEGYSVSREKKERFSLILESASTNQTSMYLCASKGAGLQETQYFGPGTRLLVL.

The chain links TRBV4-1 to TRBJ1-2; 10 bases match TRBD1. The CDR3 consists of 16 residues. V shed 3 bases, J shed 2 bases, and the junction held 6 bases outside the gene matches. Germline V gene lookup returns CDR1 MGHRA and CDR2 YSYEKL. CDR3 sequence reads: CASSQPPGQGNYGYTF. The CDR3, as DNA: TGCGCCAGCAGCCAGCCGCCGGGACAGGGGAACTATGGCTACACCTTC.

The gene calls are TRBV7-2 and TRBJ2-1, with D tentatively TRBD2 (7 bases). This CDR3 has 14 amino acids. CDR1 and CDR2 (germline): SGHTA, FQGNSA. Trimming took off 5 bases at V and 8 bases at J, with 16 bases between the two ends. The CDR3 here is CASSPGRGMDEQFF. The CDR3 bases are TGTGCCAGCAGCCCGGGGAGGGGGATGGATGAGCAGTTCTTC. Supplemented by reference TRBV7-2 and TRBJ2-1, the full variable domain reads GAGVSQSPSNKVTEKGKDVELRCDPISGHTALYWYRQSLGQGLEFLIYFQGNSAPDKSGLPSDRFSAERTGGSVSTLTIQRTQQEDSAVYLCASSPGRGMDEQFFGPGTRLTVL.

The rearrangement uses TRBV4-1 and TRBJ1-6; 8 bases fit TRBD1. CDR1 is MGHRA, CDR2 YSYEKL, per germline. V lost 7 bases and J lost 16; bases outside the gene matches: 9. The CDR3 covers 12 residues. CDR3 bases: TGCGCCAGCACAGGGGAACAGGGGGAGCTCCACTTT. It translates to CASTGEQGELHF.

The genes are TRBV7-9 and TRBJ2-3; 10 positions agree with TRBD2. Germline V CDR1 and CDR2: SEHNR, FQNEAQ (reference sequence). The junction had 4 bases not matched to a gene; V was cut back by 5 bases and J by 2 bases. The CDR3 covers 15 residues. The CDR3 is CASSQLAGFTDTQYF. DNA of the CDR3: TGTGCCAGCAGCCAACTAGCGGGGTTCACAGATACGCAGTATTTT.

With regard to this clonotype: The junction differs from germline at one of its ends, possibly a read error. The chain uses TRBV25-1 and TRBJ1-1; D is uncertain. The CDR3 is 13 residues long. Germline V lookup: CDR1 MGHDK, CDR2 SYGVNS. CDR3 loop: CAGSATRSEGAFF. CDR3 in DNA: TGTGCCGGCAGTGCCACTAGGTCAGAAGGAGCTTTCTTT.

This clonotype was observed a few times. CDR3 sequence reads: CSALSRQGRETQYF. In DNA, the CDR3 is TGCAGTGCTCTCAGTAGACAGGGTCGGGAGACCCAGTACTTC. The V call is TRBV20-1, the J call TRBJ2-5; 7 bases line up with TRBD1. The CDR3 sequence is 14 residues long. Germline values: CDR1 DFQATT, CDR2 SNEGSKA (reference sequence). Trimming removed 5 bases from V and 5 bases from J; junction bases left unmatched: 11.

The CDR3 here is CSAPGTSIWRDTQYF. In nucleotides, the CDR3 is TGCAGTGCCCCCGGGACTAGTATATGGAGAGATACGCAGTATTTT. The chain couples TRBV20-1 to TRBJ2-3, with TRBD2 matching over 8 bases. This CDR3 has 15 amino acids. The V and J ends lost 6 bases and 5 bases, in that order; junction bases with no gene match: 13. Looked up from germline, CDR1 is DFQATT and CDR2 is SNEGSKA (reference sequence).

The table lists this clonotype with a few counts. The germline gene is not matched at one end of the junction; a read error may be the cause. The J gene is TRBJ2-1, the V gene TRBV7-3; D is ambiguous. Germline lookup yields CDR1 SGHTA and CDR2 FQGTGA. This CDR3 has 18 amino acids. The CDR3 sequence is CASSPARLGLSSHNEQFF. CDR3 coding DNA: TGTGCCAGCAGCCCCGCCCGCCTGGGCCTCAGCTCCCACAATGAGCAGTTCTTC.

The CDR3 reads CASSEGGYGNQPQHF. Written as DNA, the CDR3 is TGTGCCAGCAGTGAGGGGGGCTACGGCAATCAGCCCCAGCATTTT. V and J are TRBV2 and TRBJ1-5; weak D call: TRBD1 (6 bases). Trimming left V 3 bases short and J 2 bases short, with 11 bases between. This CDR3 comprises 15 residues. From germline, CDR1 is SNHLY and CDR2 FYNNEI.

In this sample, this clonotype turned up a few times. The chain is built from TRBV7-8 and TRBJ2-1; 10 bases line up with TRBD2. The CDR3 spans 17 residues. Losses at the gene ends were 5 bases for V and 10 bases for J; bases not matched to a gene: 17. Germline values: CDR1 SGHVS, CDR2 FQNEAQ. The CDR3 DNA is TGTGCCAGCAGCGCCACCGCCGGGACTAGCGCACGAGGGGAGCAGTTCTTC. It encodes CASSATAGTSARGEQFF.

The rearrangement joins TRBV24-1 to TRBJ2-7; D uncertain. CDR3 length equals 14 residues. The ends were cut back, 6 bases at V and 4 bases at J, with 15 bases in the middle. Germline CDR1 and CDR2: KGHDR and SFDVKD. The CDR3 DNA follows: TGTGCCACCAGTAAAAAAGGAGTTAGATACGAGCAGTACTTC. The encoded protein is CATSKKGVRYEQYF.

Points on this clonotype: A much larger clone lies one base from this, so it may be a read error. The chain is built from TRBV7-6 and TRBJ2-7, with 9 nucleotides matching TRBD1. This CDR3 has 14 amino acids. Germline loops: CDR1 SGHVS, CDR2 FNYEAQ. V shed 8 bases and J 6 bases; nucleotides not matched to a gene: 11. The chain's CDR3 is CASGYWTGAGEQYF. The CDR3 DNA sequence: TGTGCCAGCGGCTACTGGACAGGGGCCGGCGAGCAGTACTTC.

The table lists this clonotype with many counts. The chain joins TRBV7-2 to TRBJ2-1; D is unclear. This CDR3 contains 15 residues. V was trimmed by 4 bases and J by 2 bases, leaving 12 bases between them. The V gene's germline CDR1 is SGHTA and CDR2 FQGNSA. The DNA for the CDR3 is TGTGCCAGCAGCTCCGGACCCCTGACCTACAATGAGCAGTTCTTC. This sequence encodes CASSSGPLTYNEQFF.

This clonotype showed up just a few times. The chain couples TRBV2 to TRBJ2-7, with TRBD1 identical over 7 bases. The CDR3 has 14 residues. The J segment lost 6 bases and the V segment lost 4 bases, leaving 9 bases of the junction unmatched. Per germline, CDR1 SNHLY and CDR2 FYNNEI. CDR3 amino acids: CASSATLTGPEQYF. In nucleotides, the CDR3 is TGTGCCAGCAGTGCAACACTGACAGGGCCCGAGCAGTACTTC.

Ten or more counts support this clonotype. The V gene is TRBV4-1, the J gene TRBJ2-5, with a tentative D call TRBD2 (6 bases). V lost 5 bases, J lost 2 bases, and 15 bases lay in between. The germline V gene encodes CDR1 MGHRA and CDR2 YSYEKL. The CDR3 is 15 amino acids. For the CDR3, the DNA is TGCGCCAGCAGCTTCACCGGGACTCCGCAAGAGACCCAGTACTTC. Translating gives CASSFTGTPQETQYF.

The sample holds a few counts of this clonotype. CDR3 sequence reads: CSARVGGLAGYNEQFF. For the CDR3, the DNA is TGCAGTGCTAGAGTCGGAGGACTAGCGGGATACAATGAGCAGTTCTTC. The V and J genes are TRBV20-1 and TRBJ2-1; TRBD2 matches at 12 bases. CDR3 length equals 16 residues. CDR1 DFQATT and CDR2 SNEGSKA come from the germline V gene (reference sequence). Losses at the gene ends were 1 base for V and 4 bases for J; bases not matched to a gene: 5.

On this clonotype itself: The junction departs from germline at one end; a sequencing error may be responsible. This chain connects TRBV4-1 to TRBJ2-1, with 8 bases aligning to TRBD2. CDR3 size: 16 residues. The germline CDR1 and CDR2 sequences are MGHRA and YSYEKL. In DNA, the CDR3 is TGCGCCAACAGCCGATTCGGGGGGGATTCCTACAATGAGCAGTTCTTC. The encoded protein is CANSRFGGDSYNEQFF.

The V call is TRBV2, the J call TRBJ2-1, with 7 bases fitting TRBD2. The end of the DNA is better explained by TRBJ2-7, so the J call may be wrong. Germline V gene lookup returns CDR1 SNHLY and CDR2 FYNNEI. This CDR3 comprises 12 residues. The CDR3 DNA reads as TGTGCCAGCATGGGCGGGGGTGAGGAGCAGTACTTC. Translated: CASMGGGEEQYF.

This clonotype was seen more than once but under ten times. The rearrangement links TRBV30 to TRBJ1-2, with 7 bases that match TRBD1. After removal of 4 bases from V and 7 bases from J, the junction contained 9 bases not matched to a gene. Germline CDR1 GTSNPN, CDR2 SVGIG (reference sequence). The length of the CDR3 is 13 residues. The CDR3, as DNA: TGTGCCTGGACTCCGACAGGGCCCAGTGGCTACACCTTC. This codes for CAWTPTGPSGYTF. The whole variable domain, remainder taken from reference TRBV30 and TRBJ1-2, is SQTIHQWPATLVQPVGSPLSLECTVEGTSNPNLYWYRQAAGRGLQLLFYSVGIGQISSEVPQNLSASRPQDRQFILSSKKLLLSDSGFYLCAWTPTGPSGYTFGSGTRLTVV.